This passage covers 14 T cell receptor beta chains from one sample sequenced in a study of spatial heterogeneity in lung cancer. Time point defined: sample taken at primary tumor resection. Regarding the study as a whole: Within tumors, counts of expanded alpha and beta TCRs tracked tumor mutation counts.

The antigens of these receptors remain unknown. TCRdb processed the 5' RACE reads anew with MiXCR; each CDR3 protein has one entry. The table has 7,200 or so distinct CDR3 sequences, roughly an eighth seen once. This specimen consisted of lung tumor tissue, obtained at surgery. The source of these receptors is a male donor with early-stage non-small cell lung cancer.

This clonotype ranks as medium-sized. The library was prepared for alpha chains; this beta chain is a stray read, so its frequency means little. The J gene is TRBJ2-7, the V gene TRBV20-1; 7 bases are shared with TRBD1. The CDR3 sequence is 15 residues long. Trimming cost V 2 bases and J 6 bases; bases outside gene matches: 13. CDR1 is DFQATT, CDR2 SNEGSKA, per germline (reference sequence). The CDR3 sequence: CSARLDRVGAREQYF. The CDR3 bases are TGCAGTGCTAGACTTGACAGGGTTGGGGCGCGCGAGCAGTACTTC.

This clonotype was counted ten times or more. Because the library targeted alpha chains, this beta chain is an off-target read whose size means little. This chain uses TRBV6-2 or TRBV6-3 with TRBJ1-5; D not certain. The V and J ends lost 2 bases and 1 base respectively, with 3 bases between them. This CDR3 has 13 amino acids. The germline V gene has CDR1 MNHEY and CDR2 SVGEGT. The CDR3 sequence: CASSYGSNQPQHF. CDR3 in DNA: TGTGCCAGCAGTTACGGCAGCAATCAGCCCCAGCATTTT.

This clonotype was picked up many times. This beta chain slipped into a library made for alpha chains as a stray read, so its size is not meaningful. The chain carries TRBV7-9 and TRBJ2-2; TRBD1 or TRBD2 may be the D gene (5 bases each). This CDR3 spans 21 amino acids. V was trimmed by 5 bases and J by 2 bases, leaving 30 bases between them. Germline values: CDR1 SEHNR, CDR2 FQNEAQ (reference sequence). CDR3 amino acids: CASSVDPGVVPGTENTGELFF. The CDR3 DNA follows: TGTGCCAGCAGCGTAGACCCTGGTGTCGTACCCGGGACGGAAAACACCGGGGAGCTGTTTTTT.

By sample share, this clonotype is medium-sized. This beta chain is off target for a library built for alpha chains, so its abundance means little. V gene TRBV7-9 combines with J gene TRBJ2-7; no reliable D call. Trimming removed 3 bases at V and 7 bases at J, with 16 bases between. Germline V gene sequence: CDR1 SEHNR, CDR2 FQNEAQ (reference sequence). The CDR3 covers 14 residues. CDR3 amino acids: CASSFGELILEQYF. CDR3 nucleotide sequence: TGTGCCAGCAGCTTTGGGGAACTGATCCTAGAGCAGTACTTC. The full variable domain, rest sourced from reference TRBV7-9 and TRBJ2-7, is DTGVSQNPRHKITKRGQNVTFRCDPISEHNRLYWYRQTLGQGPEFLTYFQNEAQLEKSRLLSDRFSAERPKGSFSTLEIQRTEQGDSAMYLCASSFGELILEQYFGPGTRLTVT.

Sample share makes this clonotype medium-sized. One end of the junction does not line up with germline, which may come from a read error. With the library built for alpha chains, this beta chain is off target and its frequency is not meaningful. The chain joins TRBV5-1 to TRBJ2-1; D may correspond to TRBD1 or TRBD2 (5 bases each). CDR1 is SGHRS, CDR2 YFSETQ, per germline. CDR3 length equals 11 residues. As DNA, the CDR3 is TGCGCCAGCAGCTTGGAAGGGGCCGGGGTCTTC. It translates to CASSLEGAGVF.

This clonotype is labeled as medium-sized. Little can be read into the size of this beta chain, an off-target read in a library designed for alpha chains. V usage is TRBV30 and J usage is TRBJ2-3, with TRBD2 as a possible D gene (5 bases). Between the trimmed V and J ends, which lost 0 bases and 1 base, there was a span of 11 bases. The germline CDR1 and CDR2 sequences are GTSNPN and SVGIG (reference sequence). This CDR3 has 15 residues. The CDR3 reads CAWSVGSGRTDTQYF. The CDR3 DNA reads TGTGCCTGGAGTGTAGGGAGCGGCCGCACAGATACGCAGTATTTT.

This clonotype has ten or more counts. A library made for alpha chains picked up this beta chain off target, so its size means little. The V and J genes are TRBV5-5 and TRBJ2-3; D could derive from TRBD1 or TRBD2 (6 bases each). The length of the CDR3 is 14 residues. V was clipped by 3 bases and J by 6 bases, with 14 bases between them. Germline assignment: CDR1 SGHKS and CDR2 YYEKEE (reference sequence). CDR3 nucleotide sequence: TGTGCCAGCAGCTCGTACAGGGAGGAGGATACGCAGTATTTT. It codes for CASSSYREEDTQYF.

As regards this clonotype: Because this beta chain is a stray read in a library intended to capture alpha chains, its abundance should not be given much weight. V gene TRBV23-1 combines with J gene TRBJ2-7; 7 bases align to TRBD2. TRBV23-1 is an open reading frame whose function is uncertain. The CDR3 totals 16 residues. With 4 bases clipped from V and 0 bases from J, the junction kept 9 bases outside the gene matches. CDR3: CASSLHREESSYEQYF. The CDR3 coding sequence is TGCGCCAGCAGTCTCCATCGGGAGGAGAGCTCCTACGAGCAGTACTTC.

This clonotype ranks as medium-sized. Because the library targeted alpha chains, this beta chain is an off-target read whose size means little. The chain carries TRBV27 and TRBJ2-1; TRBD2 might be the D (6 bases). In germline, CDR1 is MNHEY, CDR2 SMNVEV (reference sequence). V gave up 6 bases and J gave up 0 bases, with 9 bases separating them. This CDR3 spans 14 amino acids. The CDR3 DNA reads TGTGCCAGCAGGGGGGGAAGCTCCTACAATGAGCAGTTCTTC. This encodes CASRGGSSYNEQFF.

As regards this clonotype: Because this beta chain is a stray read in a library intended to capture alpha chains, its abundance should not be given much weight. J is TRBJ2-3 and V is TRBV20-1, with TRBD2 matching over 13 bases. The germline gives CDR1 DFQATT, CDR2 SNEGSKA (reference sequence). Germline trimming cut 3 bases from V and 3 bases from J; bases unmatched to any gene: 6. CDR3 size: 16 residues. Here the CDR3 DNA reads TGCAGTGCTAGGAAAACTAGCGGGAGGGAAACAGATACGCAGTATTTT. It yields the protein CSARKTSGRETDTQYF.

This clonotype came up a few times. Found in a library prepared for alpha chains, this beta chain is an off-target read, and its abundance has little meaning. V and J are TRBV6-6 and TRBJ1-3; 8 bases map to TRBD1. Germline V gene lookup returns CDR1 MNHNY and CDR2 SVGAGI (reference sequence). The V segment lost 6 bases and the J segment 0 bases; nucleotides outside the gene matches: 7. This CDR3 spans 16 amino acids. CDR3: CASRDRAESSGNTIYF. The DNA for the CDR3 is TGTGCCAGCAGGGACAGGGCGGAGAGCTCTGGAAACACCATATATTTT.

Many counts were recorded for this clonotype. A library made for alpha chains picked up this beta chain off target, so its size means little. The rearrangement uses TRBV20-1 and TRBJ2-5, with D unclear. The CDR3 extends over 14 amino acids. CDR1 is DFQATT and CDR2 is SNEGSKA in the germline V gene (reference sequence). Trimming stripped 0 bases from V and 2 bases from J, with 10 bases between. The chain's CDR3 is CSAREDTAQETQYF. The CDR3 region has the DNA TGCAGTGCTAGAGAAGATACAGCGCAAGAGACCCAGTACTTC.

This clonotype was observed at least ten times. The size of this beta chain means little, since it is a stray read in a library made for alpha chains. The chain has TRBV2 and TRBJ2-1; D may be TRBD2 (5 bases). The CDR3 sequence is 13 residues long. V was trimmed by 4 bases and J by 9 bases, leaving 13 bases between them. Germline V gene sequence: CDR1 SNHLY, CDR2 FYNNEI. CDR3 DNA sequence: TGTGCCAGCAGTGGTGATTTCACTAGTGAGCAGTTCTTC. Amino acids: CASSGDFTSEQFF.

This clonotype was seen at least ten times. This beta chain represents an off-target read in a library built for alpha chains; its size is of limited meaning. Here the CDR3 reads CASNHYWGTDTQYF. CDR3 in DNA: TGTGCCAGCAACCACTACTGGGGCACAGATACGCAGTATTTT. V is TRBV7-2 and J is TRBJ2-3; D not resolved. The CDR3 is 14 residues long. V was clipped by 7 bases and J by 1 base, with 12 bases between them. The V gene's germline CDR1 is SGHTA and CDR2 FQGNSA. The variable domain in full, with the rest retrieved from reference TRBV7-2 and TRBJ2-3, is GAGVSQSPSNKVTEKGKDVELRCDPISGHTALYWYRQSLGQGLEFLIYFQGNSAPDKSGLPSDRFSAERTGGSVSTLTIQRTQQEDSAVYLCASNHYWGTDTQYFGPGTRLTVL.